This passage covers 15 T cell receptor beta chains from one sample sequenced in a study of cytomegalovirus exposure and HLA in healthy donors. PCR used 60 Vbeta primers and 13 Jbeta primers. Clones were read by immunoSEQ multiplex PCR, and TCRdb kept only the in-frame ones, dropping some. Of about 98,000 clones in the sample, around 73% are singletons; the top ten hold 1.2%. The sample comprised PBMCs. The origin of the receptors is a female donor in good health and CMV-seronegative.

This clone was seen only a few times. This rearrangement joins TRBV6-6 to TRBJ1-1; maybe TRBD1 (6 bases). Looked up from germline, CDR1 is MNHNY and CDR2 is SVGAGI (reference sequence). This CDR3 is 15 amino acids long. The germline V and J ends were trimmed by 4 bases and 1 base, with 13 bases remaining between them. The CDR3 spells CASSLTGSKNTEAFF. CDR3 nucleotides: TGTGCCAGCAGTTTAACAGGGTCGAAGAACACTGAAGCTTTCTTT.

This clone was detected a few times. The gene calls are TRBV18 and TRBJ2-2; possibly TRBD1 for D (6 bases). Germline loops: CDR1 KGHSH, CDR2 LQKENI. Trimming stripped 0 bases from V and 4 bases from J, with 9 bases between. This CDR3 has 15 residues. The CDR3: CASSPPNRATGELFF. The CDR3 bases are TGTGCCAGCTCACCACCGAACAGGGCCACCGGGGAGCTGTTTTTT.

This clone was seen more than once but under ten times. This chain links TRBV6-5 with TRBJ2-1, with 8 bases lining up with TRBD2. Trimming took 0 bases from V and 5 from J; bases not matched to a gene: 6. The CDR3 has 16 residues. Germline CDR1 and CDR2: MNHEY and SVGAGI. CDR3 in amino acids: CASSYSGTRAHNEQFF. Here the CDR3 DNA reads TGTGCCAGCAGTTACTCCGGGACTAGGGCCCACAATGAGCAGTTCTTC.

This chain uses TRBV7-3 with TRBJ2-1, with a tentative D call TRBD2 (6 bases). The CDR3 has 14 residues. V lost 5 bases and J 4 bases, leaving 12 bases between the germline ends. Germline V gives CDR1 SGHTA, CDR2 FQGTGA. In DNA, the CDR3 is TGTGCCAGCAGCCCCGACGGGAGTTACAATGAGCAGTTCTTC. Amino acid sequence: CASSPDGSYNEQFF.

This clone was recorded once. At one of its ends the junction is not consistent with the germline gene, which may arise from a read error. Here the CDR3 DNA reads TGTGCCAGCAGCGCAGATTCGGGACAGCTCAATCGGCCCCAGCATTTT. Translation gives CASSADSGQLNRPQHF. The chain uses TRBV4-2 and TRBJ1-5, with TRBD1 identical over 7 bases. Germline V gives CDR1 LGHNA, CDR2 YNFKEQ. The CDR3 consists of 16 residues.

This clone was counted only a few times. The CDR3 loop reads CASSSPTGGTDTQYF. The DNA of the CDR3 is TGTGCCAGCAGCTCACCGACAGGGGGCACAGATACGCAGTATTTT. V and J are TRBV5-4 and TRBJ2-3; 8 positions match TRBD1. The trim removed 3 bases at V and 1 base at J, leaving 4 bases unmatched. The CDR3 runs 15 residues. Germline lookup yields CDR1 SGHNT and CDR2 YYREEE (reference sequence).

This clone was observed a few times. The chain uses TRBV11-3 and TRBJ1-1; D remains ambiguous. Germline CDR1 reads SGHNT; CDR2 reads YENEEA. V was cut by 5 bases and J by 5 bases, with 12 bases left in between. The CDR3 runs 13 residues. CDR3 in DNA: TGTGCCAGCAGCGGAGGCGGGGTGACTGAAGCTTTCTTT. Its translation: CASSGGGVTEAFF.

The chain recombines TRBV6-4 with TRBJ2-7; TRBD1 might be the D (6 bases). V lost 8 bases to trimming and J lost 6 bases, with 14 bases between them. The CDR3 loop spans 12 amino acids. Germline V CDR1 and CDR2: MRHNA, SNTAGT. The CDR3 spells CASGTLASEQYF. The CDR3 region has the DNA TGTGCCAGCGGGACACTTGCGTCCGAGCAGTACTTC.

V and J are TRBV28 and TRBJ2-2; 7 bases are shared with TRBD1. Per the germline V gene, CDR1 is MDHEN and CDR2 is SYDVKM. The CDR3 has 15 amino acids. The J segment lost 8 bases and the V segment lost 5 bases, leaving 11 bases of the junction unmatched. CDR3 bases: TGTGCCAGCAGTGCGCGACAGGGAATGTTAGGGGAGCTGTTTTTT. Its translation is CASSARQGMLGELFF.

The chain combines TRBV28 with TRBJ1-1; TRBD1 is a possible D gene (6 bases). Trimming removed 10 bases at V and 0 bases at J, with 12 bases between. Germline V gene data show CDR1 as MDHEN and CDR2 as SYDVKM. This CDR3 is 13 amino acids long. The CDR3 reads CATQTGLNTEAFF. In nucleotides, the CDR3 is TGTGCCACCCAGACAGGACTGAACACTGAAGCTTTCTTT.

About this clone itself: The germline gene is not matched at one end of the junction; a read error may be the cause. This chain joins TRBV7-2 and TRBJ2-7, with 7 nucleotides matching TRBD2. The CDR3 is 14 residues long. Germline CDR1 SGHTA, CDR2 FQGNSA. CDR3 amino acids: CASSPNSGTTQFDF. DNA for the CDR3: TGTGCCAGCAGCCCTAACTCTGGGACTACCCAATTCGATTTC. Looking up the rest from reference TRBV7-2 and TRBJ2-7 gives the full variable domain: GAGVSQSPSNKVTEKGKDVELRCDPISGHTALYWYRQSLGQGLEFLIYFQGNSAPDKSGLPSDRFSAERTGGSVSTLTIQRTQQEDSAVYLCASSPNSGTTQFDFGPGTRLTVT.

This clone was counted only a few times. The chain has TRBV28 and TRBJ2-7; TRBD2 aligns across 8 bases. V shed 5 bases and J 8 bases; nucleotides not matched to a gene: 14. Germline lookup yields CDR1 MDHEN and CDR2 SYDVKM. The CDR3 has 15 residues. The CDR3 bases are TGTGCCAGCAGTCAACCGGGACTAGACAGTCCCAAGCAGTACTTC. It yields the protein CASSQPGLDSPKQYF.

The gene calls are TRBV27 and TRBJ1-2, with D unclear. CDR1 MNHEY and CDR2 SMNVEV come from the germline V gene (reference sequence). Trimming shortened V by 4 bases and J by 5 bases, and 14 bases separated the two germline ends. The CDR3 has 14 amino acids. The CDR3 DNA reads TGTGCCAGCAGTTCGATACGATTCGGGTATGGCTACACCTTC. It encodes CASSSIRFGYGYTF.

The chain has TRBV5-8 and TRBJ1-1; TRBD1 matches 9 bases. V dropped 5 bases and J dropped 1; count of bases not matched to a gene: 6. The CDR3 extends over 15 amino acids. Germline values: CDR1 SGHTS, CDR2 YDEGEE. The CDR3 coding sequence is TGTGCCAGCAGGCAGACAGGGGGTGGGAACACTGAAGCTTTCTTT. Residues: CASRQTGGGNTEAFF.

In DNA, the CDR3 is TGCGCCAGCAGCGGATCTAGCGGGGACACCGGGGAGCTGTTTTTT. It yields the protein CASSGSSGDTGELFF. This chain connects TRBV5-1 to TRBJ2-2; TRBD2 matches 9 bases. J was trimmed by 3 bases and V by 4 bases; bases with no gene match: 4. This CDR3 comprises 15 residues. Germline CDR1 SGHRS, CDR2 YFSETQ.